Sequencing of this TCR beta chain was carried out in a study of T cell changes during pregnancy in multiple sclerosis. Clones were sequenced by immunoSEQ multiplex PCR, and TCRdb holds only the in-frame ones, with some missing. The table shows some 60,000 clones, with around 93% occurring only once. Deletions cut 4 bases from V and 4 bases from J, with 14 bases between. The CDR3 runs to 14 residues. The germline gives CDR1 SGHDT, CDR2 YYEEEE. The material sequenced was peripheral blood, taken in the first trimester of pregnancy. This clonotype originated in a female donor with multiple sclerosis, enrolled in a pregnancy study. The V gene is TRBV5-6, the J gene TRBJ1-1; TRBD1 is a possible D gene (6 bases). DNA for the CDR3: TGTGCCAGCAGCGACCGAGGGGGGGCCACTGAAGCTTTCTTT. Translating gives CASSDRGGATEAFF.